This T cell receptor (beta chain) was retrieved from a study of OX40 agonist ivuxolimab in advanced cancers. For the study at large: Patients were infused with ivuxolimab every 2 weeks at 0.01 to 10 mg/kg. Among those enrolled, mean age was about 63 years (range roughly 23 to 85) and over 70% were male. Two cutaneous melanoma patients and one hepatocellular carcinoma patient, three in all, had partial responses.

Autoimmune disease history or systemic immunosuppression barred patients. With 1 base removed from V and 14 bases from J, the gap between germline ends came to 17 bases. CDR3 length: 12 amino acids. CDR1 and CDR2 (germline): GTSNPN, SVGIG (reference sequence). TCRdb's table, derived via immunoSEQ multiplex PCR, lists solely in-frame clones and lacks some. Among 100,000 or so clones listed, around nine tenths were seen once. The sequencing here drew on CD4+ or CD8+ T cells sorted from blood, taken in a trial of the OX40 agonist ivuxolimab. The rearrangement joins TRBV30 to TRBJ1-2; D possibly corresponds to TRBD1 (6 bases). This clonotype originated in an adult with an advanced solid tumor such as melanoma, head and neck, liver or kidney cancer. Here the CDR3 DNA reads TGTGCCTGGAGTGGAGGAGGACAGCACCTGACCTTC. Translation gives CAWSGGGQHLTF.